This entry features one T cell receptor beta chain sequence. Germline V CDR1 and CDR2: LNHDA, SQIVND (reference sequence). This CDR3 has 14 residues. V gave up 8 bases and J gave up 5 bases, with 19 bases separating them. A single record per CDR3 protein comes from TCRdb applying MiXCR to the 5' RACE reads. The table shows around 78,000 distinct CDR3 sequences, with around 15% occurring only once. This entry comes from a study of early T cells in non-severe SARS-CoV-2 infection. This sequence originates from an adult who was a healthcare worker with PCR-confirmed SARS-CoV-2 infection or an uninfected control (not recorded which). The rearrangement links TRBV19 to TRBJ2-7; tentatively, D is TRBD1 or TRBD2 (5 bases each). The sequencing input was whole blood. The CDR3 sequence: CASSAGKGTHEQYF. The CDR3 DNA reads as TGTGCCAGTTCAGCCGGTAAAGGGACCCACGAGCAGTACTTC.